These 23 T cell receptor beta chains share one sample of origin, sequenced in a study of identical twins (dated by TCRdb to the mid-2010s). Library method: 5' RACE. Instrument on record: Illumina HiSeq 2000. TCRdb handled the public reads itself, with Q25 trimming in fastp and clone calling in MiXCR, and kept productive beta chains. Under each unique CDR3 protein, matching rows form one entry showing the most common genes and DNA. The sample table shows about 470,000 distinct CDR3 sequences, and roughly a quarter are seen once. The top ten hold about 2.7% of the sample. These data are also associated with another study on T cells expressing NK-cell markers.

Sequencing used CD4+ T cells sorted from blood. The receptors were sampled from a woman under 30 in good health.

This chain joins TRBV11-2 and TRBJ2-7; 7 bases fit TRBD1. J was trimmed by 2 bases and V by 6 bases; bases with no gene match: 10. The germline CDR1 and CDR2 sequences are SGHAT and FQNNGV. The CDR3 sequence is 15 residues long. The DNA for the CDR3 is TGTGCCAGCAGAGTTGTGTGGACAGGAGCCTACGAGCAGTACTTC. Translated, it gives CASRVVWTGAYEQYF.

This clonotype has a handful of counts. The chain carries TRBV30 and TRBJ1-6; the match to TRBD1 covers 7 bases. The V gene's germline CDR1 is GTSNPN and CDR2 SVGIG (reference sequence). V lost 3 bases, J lost 7 bases, and 3 bases stayed unmatched. This CDR3 has 13 residues. CDR3 amino acids: CAWRGQWNSPLHF. For the CDR3, the DNA is TGTGCCTGGAGGGGACAGTGGAATTCACCCCTCCACTTT.

The J gene is TRBJ2-1, the V gene TRBV10-3; TRBD2 aligns across 10 bases. Per germline, CDR1 ENHRY and CDR2 SYGVKD. Trimming at V came to 7 bases and at J to 7 bases, leaving 10 bases not matched to a gene. This CDR3 has 15 amino acids. The CDR3, as DNA: TGTGCCATCACCCAAAGCGGGGGGGTTGGAAATGAGCAGTTCTTC. This gives the protein CAITQSGGVGNEQFF.

The rearrangement joins TRBV4-1 to TRBJ2-7; 12 bases map to TRBD1. Germline values: CDR1 MGHRA, CDR2 YSYEKL. After removal of 5 bases from V and 5 bases from J, the junction contained 7 bases not matched to a gene. This CDR3 region has 15 residues. CDR3 sequence reads: CASSTGQGAFNEQYF. The CDR3 DNA reads as TGCGCCAGCAGCACGGGACAGGGGGCTTTCAACGAGCAGTACTTC.

Ten or more counts support this clonotype. V usage is TRBV5-6 and J usage is TRBJ2-1, with D hard to call. CDR3 size: 13 residues. Trimming removed 6 bases at V and 1 base at J, with 8 bases between. Germline CDR1 SGHDT, CDR2 YYEEEE. CDR3 sequence (DNA): TGTGCCAGCAATAGGGTGTCCTACAATGAGCAGTTCTTC. Its translation is CASNRVSYNEQFF.

This clonotype has just one count. The genes are TRBV25-1 and TRBJ1-4, with a weak D call TRBD1 (5 bases). The CDR3 consists of 15 residues. Between the trimmed V and J ends, which lost 3 bases and 7 bases, there was a span of 15 bases. Germline V CDR1 and CDR2: MGHDK, SYGVNS. CDR3 sequence (DNA): TGTGCCAGCAGTGACCCCGGAACAGGACTTGAAAAACTGTTTTTT. It codes for CASSDPGTGLEKLFF. Supplemented by reference TRBV25-1 and TRBJ1-4, the full variable domain reads EADIYQTPRYLVIGTGKKITLECSQTMGHDKMYWYQQDPGMELHLIHYSYGVNSTEKGDLSSESTVSRIRTEHFPLTLESARPSHTSQYLCASSDPGTGLEKLFFGSGTQLSVL.

The chain links TRBV29-1 to TRBJ1-6; possible D gene TRBD1, 5 bases. This CDR3 contains 13 residues. CDR1 SQVTM and CDR2 ANQGSEA come from the germline V gene. The V end lost 6 bases, the J end lost 7 bases, and 13 bases lay between the germline ends. The CDR3 is CSVQTDGNSPLHF. CDR3 bases: TGCAGCGTACAGACAGATGGAAATTCACCCCTCCACTTT.

The rearrangement joins TRBV2 to TRBJ1-1, with 9 bases that match TRBD1. The CDR3 has 14 amino acids. V was clipped by 6 bases and J by 9 bases; unmatched bases: 11. From germline, CDR1 is SNHLY and CDR2 FYNNEI. The CDR3 DNA is TGTGCCAGCAGCCCCGACAGGGGGGAAATAAAAGCTTTCTTT. Translating it yields CASSPDRGEIKAFF.

V and J are TRBV5-1 and TRBJ2-6; D not certain. V lost 0 bases and J lost 4, with 11 bases in between. There are 16 residues in the CDR3. The V gene's germline CDR1 is SGHRS and CDR2 YFSETQ. DNA of the CDR3: TGCGCCAGCAGCTTGGTATTAATCGAAGGGGCCAACGTCCTGACTTTC. It encodes CASSLVLIEGANVLTF.

This chain connects TRBV7-2 to TRBJ1-1, with D possibly TRBD1 on 6 matching bases. The CDR3 contains 16 residues. Germline lookup yields CDR1 SGHTA and CDR2 FQGNSA. Deletions cut 1 base from V and 2 bases from J, with 14 bases between. CDR3: CASSLVTTGFNTEAFF. CDR3 bases: TGTGCCAGCAGCTTAGTGACGACAGGATTTAACACTGAAGCTTTCTTT.

This clonotype has just a few counts. In nucleotides, the CDR3 is TGTGCCAGCAGCCAAGGACCGGACACCATATATTTT. It encodes CASSQGPDTIYF. The chain is built from TRBV4-2 and TRBJ1-3, with no clear D. This CDR3 spans 12 amino acids. V dropped 1 base and J dropped 8 bases, with 6 bases sitting between them. The germline CDR1 and CDR2 sequences are LGHNA and YNFKEQ.

V gene TRBV10-3 combines with J gene TRBJ2-1; D is unclear. There are 14 residues in the CDR3. Germline values: CDR1 ENHRY, CDR2 SYGVKD. V was cut by 3 bases and J by 3 bases, with 9 bases left in between. The CDR3 bases are TGTGCCATCAGTGACCAGCTTGACTACAATGAGCAGTTCTTC. This sequence encodes CAISDQLDYNEQFF.

This clonotype was picked up many times. The J gene is TRBJ2-5, the V gene TRBV5-1; D may be TRBD2 (5 bases). V was cut by 2 bases and J by 2 bases, with 13 bases left in between. This CDR3 region has 15 residues. Per germline, CDR1 SGHRS and CDR2 YFSETQ. The CDR3 nucleotides are TGCGCCAGCAGCTTTAGCGCACTGAGTCAAGAGACCCAGTACTTC. Translated, it gives CASSFSALSQETQYF.

The chain combines TRBV5-1 with TRBJ2-3, with a weak D call TRBD2 (7 bases). There are 16 residues in the CDR3. Germline lookup yields CDR1 SGHRS and CDR2 YFSETQ. Trimming cost V 2 bases and J 4 bases, with 17 bases left between them. As DNA, the CDR3 is TGCGCCAGCAGCTTTTCCGGGGGGCTTACCGCAGATACGCAGTATTTT. Residues: CASSFSGGLTADTQYF. Based on the CDR3 plus reference TRBV5-1 and TRBJ2-3, the full variable domain is KAGVTQTPRYLIKTRGQQVTLSCSPISGHRSVSWYQQTPGQGLQFLFEYFSETQRNKGNFPGRFSGRQFSNSRSEMNVSTLELGDSALYLCASSFSGGLTADTQYFGPGTRLTVL.

This clonotype has a handful of counts. The V gene is TRBV12-3 or TRBV12-4, the J gene TRBJ1-4, with 8 bases lining up with TRBD1. This CDR3 is built from 12 residues. J lost 14 bases, V lost 5 bases, and 7 bases had no gene match. The CDR3 DNA reads TGTGCCAGCAGTGTTGGACAGGGTACCCTGTTTTTT. Amino acids: CASSVGQGTLFF.

This clonotype showed up just a few times. The rearrangement joins TRBV14 to TRBJ2-5; 7 bases match TRBD2. In germline, CDR1 is SGHDN, CDR2 FVKESK. The CDR3 has 13 residues. The J segment lost 5 bases and the V segment lost 7 bases, leaving 7 bases of the junction unmatched. CDR3 region: CASNPGGHETQYF. The CDR3 coding sequence is TGTGCCAGCAACCCGGGAGGCCACGAGACCCAGTACTTC.

This clonotype was counted a few times. The V and J genes are TRBV6-5 and TRBJ1-1; 7 bases line up with TRBD1. The CDR3 spans 17 residues. The germline gives CDR1 MNHEY, CDR2 SVGAGI. V lost 2 bases and J lost 0; bases outside the gene matches: 9. The CDR3 loop reads CASSYRLGQSMNTEAFF. CDR3 bases: TGTGCCAGCAGTTACCGATTGGGACAGTCGATGAACACTGAAGCTTTCTTT.

This clonotype was counted ten times or more. The J gene is TRBJ2-7, the V gene TRBV12-3 or TRBV12-4, with a possible D match to TRBD1 (7 bases). The V gene lost 3 bases and the J gene lost 5 bases, with 11 bases spanning the gap. The CDR3 loop spans 13 amino acids. The CDR3, as DNA: TGTGCCAGCAGTTTCCGCAGGGGGGACGAGCAGTACTTC. Amino acid sequence: CASSFRRGDEQYF.

The DNA for the CDR3 is TGCAGTGCTAGAGCAGGGGGCGCAGCTGAAGCTTTCTTT. Its protein is CSARAGGAAEAFF. V gene TRBV20-1 combines with J gene TRBJ1-1; 8 nucleotides agree with TRBD1. Germline V gene sequence: CDR1 DFQATT, CDR2 SNEGSKA (reference sequence). The CDR3 has 13 amino acids. Unmatched junction bases numbered 4, after V lost 1 base and J lost 6 bases.

The chain has TRBV28 and TRBJ2-6; D is unresolved. The CDR3 sequence is 16 residues long. Germline assignment: CDR1 MDHEN and CDR2 SYDVKM. Trimming took off 6 bases at V and 0 bases at J, with 12 bases between the two ends. The CDR3, as DNA: TGTGCCAGCAGGCTCACTGGAAGCTCTGGGGCCAACGTCCTGACTTTC. Translation gives CASRLTGSSGANVLTF.

In this sample, this clonotype turned up a few times. CDR3 residues: CASSAATGFGEQYF. The CDR3 DNA sequence: TGTGCCAGCAGCGCCGCGACAGGGTTCGGCGAGCAGTACTTC. The J gene is TRBJ2-7, the V gene TRBV9; TRBD1 matches at 7 bases. The V and J ends lost 3 bases and 6 bases, in that order; junction bases with no gene match: 9. This CDR3 contains 14 residues. The germline CDR1 and CDR2 sequences are SGDLS and YYNGEE.

V is TRBV30 and J is TRBJ2-6, with unresolved D. This CDR3 region has 17 residues. The germline V and J ends were trimmed by 3 bases and 4 bases, with 19 bases remaining between them. From germline, CDR1 is GTSNPN and CDR2 SVGIG (reference sequence). The CDR3 sequence: CAWSLLRAAKGANVLTF. The CDR3 bases are TGTGCCTGGAGCCTCCTACGGGCGGCGAAAGGGGCCAACGTCCTGACTTTC.

This clonotype was picked up a small number of times. V is TRBV18 and J is TRBJ2-3; weak D call: TRBD1 (5 bases). V was cut by 3 bases and J by 5 bases, with 12 bases left in between. CDR1 is KGHSH and CDR2 is LQKENI in the germline V gene. This CDR3 is built from 14 residues. CDR3 residues: CASSPAGSEDTQYF. In DNA form, the CDR3 reads TGTGCCAGCTCACCGGCAGGGTCGGAAGATACGCAGTATTTT.